These 31 T cell receptor beta chains originate from one sample sequenced in a study of blood T cell repertoires in COVID-19. The table came from immunoSEQ multiplex PCR; TCRdb's copy has only in-frame clones and leaves some out. This table holds about 350,000 clones, about nine tenths found once. The sequencing input was peripheral blood. The receptor set was obtained from a woman aged 60-75 years with COVID-19, enrolled during active disease.

The chain couples TRBV5-1 to TRBJ1-1, with D maybe TRBD1 (6 bases). The CDR3 is made up of 15 amino acids. V lost 4 bases and J 5 bases, leaving 18 bases between the germline ends. Germline values: CDR1 SGHRS, CDR2 YFSETQ. CDR3 residues: CASSPDGQRGTEAFF. CDR3 DNA: TGCGCCAGCAGCCCGGATGGACAGAGGGGGACTGAAGCTTTCTTT.

The rearrangement uses TRBV6-4 and TRBJ2-3; 10 bases are shared with TRBD2. This CDR3 region has 15 residues. Germline V gives CDR1 MRHNA, CDR2 SNTAGT. V shed 3 bases, J shed 2 bases, and the junction held 2 bases outside the gene matches. The DNA of the CDR3 is TGTGCCAGCAGTGAAACTAGCGGGGCCACAGATACGCAGTATTTT. Protein sequence: CASSETSGATDTQYF.

The chain employs TRBV10-2 and TRBJ2-7; D gene unclear. Germline CDR1 WSHSY, CDR2 SAAADI. With 0 bases removed from V and 0 bases from J, the gap between germline ends came to 6 bases. This CDR3 contains 14 residues. The CDR3 region has the DNA TGCGCCAGCAGTGAGTCATCAAACTCCTACGAGCAGTACTTC. Translating gives CASSESSNSYEQYF.

This chain links TRBV5-6 with TRBJ2-1, with D maybe TRBD2 (5 bases). The germline CDR1 and CDR2 sequences are SGHDT and YYEEEE. V was shortened by 3 bases and J by 2 bases, with 12 bases between the two germline ends. CDR3 size: 15 residues. CDR3 residues: CASSSRRLPYNEQFF. The CDR3 DNA sequence: TGTGCCAGCAGCTCGCGGAGGCTGCCCTACAATGAGCAGTTCTTC. Complete variable domain (other parts from reference TRBV5-6 and TRBJ2-1): DAGVTQSPTHLIKTRGQQVTLRCSPKSGHDTVSWYQQALGQGPQFIFQYYEEEERQRGNFPDRFSGHQFPNYSSELNVNALLLGDSALYLCASSSRRLPYNEQFFGPGTRLTVL.

The rearrangement links TRBV6-5 to TRBJ1-3; weak D call: TRBD1 (6 bases). With 6 bases removed from V and 4 bases from J, the gap between germline ends came to 16 bases. Germline V gene lookup returns CDR1 MNHEY and CDR2 SVGAGI. This CDR3 spans 15 amino acids. The CDR3 is CASSPTTGSGNTIYF. For the CDR3, the DNA is TGTGCCAGCAGCCCAACCACAGGGTCCGGAAACACCATATATTTT.

The CDR3 DNA reads as TGTGCCAGCAGCTTAGGACAGGAGAACACTGAAGCTTTCTTT. Its translation is CASSLGQENTEAFF. The chain uses TRBV7-9 and TRBJ1-1; a weak D match, TRBD1 (6 bases). The germline CDR1 and CDR2 sequences are SEHNR and FQNEAQ (reference sequence). The CDR3 totals 14 residues. V lost 1 base and J lost 1, with 7 bases in between.

This rearrangement joins TRBV7-8 to TRBJ2-7; 11 positions match TRBD1. Unmatched junction bases numbered 6, after V lost 3 bases and J lost 2 bases. Germline lookup yields CDR1 SGHVS and CDR2 FQNEAQ. The CDR3 consists of 16 residues. The CDR3 nucleotides read TGTGCCAGCAGCTTTACTCCGGGACAGGGGGCCTACGAGCAGTACTTC. Its translation: CASSFTPGQGAYEQYF.

The chain recombines TRBV12-5 with TRBJ2-7; D unresolved. The CDR3 extends over 12 amino acids. The V gene's germline CDR1 is LGHNT and CDR2 FRNRAP. The ends were cut back, 0 bases at V and 7 bases at J, with 7 bases in the middle. The CDR3 reads CASGLVPREQYF. The CDR3 nucleotides read TGTGCTAGTGGTTTGGTACCGAGGGAGCAGTACTTC.

The rearrangement uses TRBV21-1 and TRBJ1-3; the table calls TRBD1, which could not be checked here. TRBV21-1 is a pseudogene. There are 16 residues in the CDR3. This CDR3 reads CASSKERDSSGSTIYF. CDR3 nucleotide sequence: TGTGCCAGCAGCAAAGAACGGGACAGCTCTGGAAGCACCATATATTTT.

The V and J genes are TRBV5-1 and TRBJ2-3, with TRBD2 identical over 9 bases. CDR1 and CDR2 from the germline V gene are SGHRS and YFSETQ. This CDR3 contains 17 residues. V was clipped by 4 bases and J by 6 bases; unmatched bases: 15. The chain's CDR3 is CASSPTLAGGQGDTQYF. Here the CDR3 DNA reads TGCGCCAGCAGCCCGACCCTGGCGGGGGGGCAGGGGGATACGCAGTATTTT.

The V gene is TRBV2, the J gene TRBJ1-1, with 9 bases lining up with TRBD1. This CDR3 spans 14 amino acids. In germline, CDR1 is SNHLY, CDR2 FYNNEI. V was pared by 6 bases and J by 7 bases, with 9 bases of the junction left unmatched. The DNA of the CDR3 is TGTGCCAGCAGGATACAGGGGGCTAGTGGTGAAGCTTTCTTT. Protein: CASRIQGASGEAFF.

This chain's CDR3 is CASSLVGEEVRNTEAFF. The CDR3 DNA follows: TGTGCCAGCAGCTTAGTGGGTGAGGAGGTTCGGAACACTGAAGCTTTCTTT. The chain is built from TRBV7-9 and TRBJ1-1; D is unresolved. Trimming took off 1 base at V and 1 base at J, with 16 bases between the two ends. The CDR3 has 17 amino acids. Germline lookup yields CDR1 SEHNR and CDR2 FQNEAQ (reference sequence).

This sequence joins TRBV28 and TRBJ2-4, with a weak D call TRBD2 (6 bases). The CDR3 is 16 amino acids. Trimming shortened V by 4 bases and J by 1 base, and 14 bases separated the two germline ends. Germline V gene data show CDR1 as MDHEN and CDR2 as SYDVKM. Here the CDR3 DNA reads TGTGCCAGCAGTTCGGGGGTATTCGGGGCCAAAAACATTCAGTACTTC. Amino acids: CASSSGVFGAKNIQYF.

J is TRBJ2-3 and V is TRBV11-2, with D possibly TRBD2 on 5 matching bases. V was pared by 1 base and J by 0 bases, with 14 bases between. The CDR3 sequence is 17 residues long. Germline lookup yields CDR1 SGHAT and CDR2 FQNNGV. CDR3 coding DNA: TGTGCCAGCAGCTTAGGGGGAGCCGGCACTAGCACAGATACGCAGTATTTT. Its translation: CASSLGGAGTSTDTQYF.

This chain connects TRBV5-1 to TRBJ1-2; D might be TRBD1 (5 bases). CDR1 is SGHRS and CDR2 is YFSETQ in the germline V gene. This CDR3 is 11 amino acids long. The V and J ends lost 4 bases and 6 bases respectively, with 7 bases between them. CDR3 nucleotide sequence: TGCGCCAGCAGCCGGGGGGATGGCTACACCTTC. Translated: CASSRGDGYTF.

The chain uses TRBV28 and TRBJ1-6, with D unresolved. Per germline, CDR1 MDHEN and CDR2 SYDVKM. Trimming removed 6 bases at V and 7 bases at J, with 16 bases between. This CDR3 comprises 15 residues. The CDR3 coding sequence is TGTGCCAGCAGAGAGGACTCTCCGGGGAATTCACCCCTCCACTTT. Translated: CASREDSPGNSPLHF. Together with reference TRBV28 and TRBJ1-6, the CDR3 gives the full variable domain: DVKVTQSSRYLVKRTGEKVFLECVQDMDHENMFWYRQDPGLGLRLIYFSYDVKMKEKGDIPEGYSVSREKKERFSLILESASTNQTSMYLCASREDSPGNSPLHFGNGTRLTVT.

The V gene is TRBV3-1 (or the pseudogene TRBV3-2), the J gene TRBJ2-6; D unclear. Germline V gene lookup returns CDR1 LGHDT and CDR2 YNNKEL (reference sequence). Trimming removed 8 bases from V and 2 bases from J, with 7 bases in between. CDR3 size: 13 residues. The DNA of the CDR3 is TGTGCCAGCGGTAGAGCTGGGGCCAACGTCCTGACTTTC. It specifies CASGRAGANVLTF.

The chain joins TRBV28 to TRBJ1-2; D ambiguous. Trimming took 5 bases from V and 5 from J, leaving 3 bases between them. This CDR3 spans 10 amino acids. Looked up from germline, CDR1 is MDHEN and CDR2 is SYDVKM. CDR3 sequence (DNA): TGTGCCAGCAGTCGTTATGGCTACACCTTC. It translates to CASSRYGYTF.

The chain carries TRBV7-9 and TRBJ1-3; D gene ambiguous. V lost 1 base and J 3 bases, leaving 4 bases between the germline ends. The germline CDR1 and CDR2 sequences are SEHNR and FQNEAQ (reference sequence). The CDR3 sequence is 13 residues long. CDR3 coding DNA: TGTGCCAGCAGCTTAGATCTTGGAAACACCATATATTTT. Translated, it gives CASSLDLGNTIYF.

As regards this clone: This same CDR3 is encoded by further DNA sequences in the sample. The chain has TRBV5-1 and TRBJ1-2; TRBD1 matches at 8 bases. Germline-derived CDR1 and CDR2 are SGHRS and YFSETQ. V lost 3 bases to trimming and J lost 3 bases; unmatched junction nucleotides: 4. The CDR3 length is 14 residues. The CDR3 here is CASSSGQGDYGYTF. In nucleotides, the CDR3 is TGCGCCAGCAGCTCCGGACAGGGTGACTATGGCTACACCTTC. The whole variable domain, filled in from reference TRBV5-1 and TRBJ1-2, reads KAGVTQTPRYLIKTRGQQVTLSCSPISGHRSVSWYQQTPGQGLQFLFEYFSETQRNKGNFPGRFSGRQFSNSRSEMNVSTLELGDSALYLCASSSGQGDYGYTFGSGTRLTVV.

The gene calls are TRBV19 and TRBJ1-2; 7 bases map to TRBD1. Looked up from germline, CDR1 is LNHDA and CDR2 is SQIVND (reference sequence). Trimming took 7 bases from V and 6 from J; bases not matched to a gene: 14. The CDR3 runs 15 residues. This CDR3 is CASNSVDRVFNGYTF. The CDR3 nucleotides are TGTGCCAGTAACTCAGTCGACAGGGTTTTTAATGGCTACACCTTC.

V and J are TRBV25-1 and TRBJ1-1, with a tentative D call TRBD1 (5 bases). The CDR3 has 16 amino acids. V shed 7 bases and J shed 2 bases, with 20 bases lying between them. CDR1 and CDR2 (germline): MGHDK, SYGVNS. The CDR3 coding sequence is TGTGCCAGCAAGACAATGGGCGGGGCGGGTAACACTGAAGCTTTCTTT. Its protein is CASKTMGGAGNTEAFF.

The J gene is TRBJ2-7, the V gene TRBV3-1 (or the pseudogene TRBV3-2); TRBD1 aligns across 8 bases. The CDR3 runs 15 residues. Trimming took 5 bases from V and 5 from J; bases not matched to a gene: 11. Per the germline V gene, CDR1 is LGHDT and CDR2 is YNNKEL (reference sequence). CDR3 region: CASSTSGTGHHEQYF. CDR3 nucleotide sequence: TGTGCCAGCAGCACGTCCGGGACAGGTCACCACGAGCAGTACTTC.

The CDR3: CASKTNLRDQPQHF. The CDR3 DNA is TGTGCCAGCAAAACAAACCTCAGGGATCAGCCCCAGCATTTT. The V call is TRBV6-5, the J call TRBJ1-5; D perhaps matches TRBD1 (5 bases). CDR1 is MNHEY and CDR2 is SVGAGI in the germline V gene. The V end was cut by 7 bases, the J end by 5 bases, with 15 bases between. The CDR3 totals 14 residues.

The chain recombines TRBV6-1 with TRBJ2-7, with 8 bases aligning to TRBD1. This CDR3 contains 15 residues. From germline, CDR1 is MNHNS and CDR2 SASEGT. The trim removed 1 base at V and 3 bases at J, leaving 5 bases unmatched. Here the CDR3 reads CASSEVGQGGYEQYF. The CDR3 DNA is TGTGCCAGCAGTGAAGTAGGACAGGGAGGCTACGAGCAGTACTTC.

This sequence joins TRBV14 and TRBJ1-1, with 7 bases aligning to TRBD1. Germline assignment: CDR1 SGHDN and CDR2 FVKESK. With 6 bases clipped from V and 0 bases from J, the junction kept 10 bases outside the gene matches. There are 16 residues in the CDR3. CDR3 sequence (DNA): TGTGCCAGCAGTTTTAAGACAGGGAACTTGAACACTGAAGCTTTCTTT. This codes for CASSFKTGNLNTEAFF.

The chain couples TRBV19 to TRBJ2-7, with D possibly matching TRBD2 (6 bases). V shed 3 bases and J shed 0 bases, with 12 bases lying between them. The CDR3 spans 15 residues. The germline V gene has CDR1 LNHDA and CDR2 SQIVND (reference sequence). The CDR3, as DNA: TGTGCCAGTAGTATTCGGGGGAAACTCTCCTACGAGCAGTACTTC. It yields the protein CASSIRGKLSYEQYF. Filled out from reference TRBV19 and TRBJ2-7, the complete variable domain reads DGGITQSPKYLFRKEGQNVTLSCEQNLNHDAMYWYRQDPGQGLRLIYYSQIVNDFQKGDIAEGYSVSREKKESFPLTVTSAQKNPTAFYLCASSIRGKLSYEQYFGPGTRLTVT.

The chain recombines TRBV6-4 with TRBJ2-1, with 8 nucleotides matching TRBD2. V dropped 7 bases and J dropped 2; count of bases not matched to a gene: 10. This CDR3 comprises 16 residues. The germline gives CDR1 MRHNA, CDR2 SNTAGT. The CDR3 DNA follows: TGTGCCAGCACCCCCGAGTGGCGGGGGGCCTACAATGAGCAGTTCTTC. Amino acid sequence: CASTPEWRGAYNEQFF.

The table lists this clone with a count of one. Other DNA sequences of this sample code for an identical CDR3. V is TRBV19 and J is TRBJ1-2; 8 bases line up with TRBD1. The CDR3 has 13 residues. Germline V gene data show CDR1 as LNHDA and CDR2 as SQIVND (reference sequence). The V segment lost 4 bases and the J segment 3 bases; nucleotides outside the gene matches: 1. The CDR3 loop reads CASSTDRDYGYTF. DNA for the CDR3: TGTGCCAGTAGTACGGACAGGGACTATGGCTACACCTTC.

The chain recombines TRBV7-9 with TRBJ1-2; TRBD1 matches 10 bases. The germline V gene encodes CDR1 SEHNR and CDR2 FQNEAQ (reference sequence). V gave up 5 bases and J gave up 4 bases; unmatched junction bases: 4. CDR3 length: 14 residues. The CDR3 nucleotides are TGTGCCAGCAGCGGGACAGGGGCCTTCTATGGCTACACCTTC. Its protein is CASSGTGAFYGYTF.

V is TRBV4-2 and J is TRBJ2-7; tentatively, D is TRBD2 (7 bases). Germline values: CDR1 LGHNA, CDR2 YNFKEQ. The CDR3 has 16 amino acids. Trimming cost V 0 bases and J 2 bases, with 14 bases left between them. Written as DNA, the CDR3 is TGTGCCAGCAGCCAAGATTTGAGGGGGGGCCCCTACGAGCAGTACTTC. Translation: CASSQDLRGGPYEQYF.